These 16 T cell receptor beta chains originate from one sample sequenced in a study of patients and donors after allogeneic stem cell transplantation. One entry per CDR3 protein, called by TCRdb with MiXCR from the RT-PCR reads. Of roughly 880,000 distinct CDR3 sequences detected, more than 15% appear once; the ten largest clones hold around 6%. The sample taken for sequencing was blood, either unsorted or a sorted T cell fraction (not recorded which). All receptors come from a human donor who was either an allogeneic HSCT recipient or a stem cell or donor lymphocyte infusion donor (not recorded which). It is not recorded whose cells these are; they may come from a transplant donor.

This clonotype was recorded many times. The rearrangement uses TRBV5-1 and TRBJ2-5; D uncertain. Germline CDR1 and CDR2: SGHRS and YFSETQ. The CDR3 is 15 residues long. V gave up 4 bases and J gave up 5 bases, with 18 bases separating them. CDR3 nucleotides: TGCGCCAGCAGCCTCCGACCAGCTCGTTTGGAGACCCAGTACTTC. This sequence encodes CASSLRPARLETQYF.

The V call is TRBV7-9, the J call TRBJ2-1; 8 bases agree with TRBD2. Germline V gene sequence: CDR1 SEHNR, CDR2 FQNEAQ (reference sequence). Trimming took 5 bases from V and 13 from J; bases not matched to a gene: 7. This CDR3 spans 12 amino acids. The CDR3, as DNA: TGTGCCAGCAGCGTGAGCGGGAGTAGCCAGTTCTTC. Translating it yields CASSVSGSSQFF.

This clonotype was found a few times. The rearrangement uses TRBV12-3 or TRBV12-4 and TRBJ2-1; 9 positions match TRBD2. V dropped 3 bases and J dropped 5; count of bases not matched to a gene: 8. The CDR3 is made up of 16 amino acids. The CDR3: CASSFWLAGLNNEQFF. CDR3 coding DNA: TGTGCCAGCAGTTTTTGGCTAGCGGGGCTAAACAATGAGCAGTTCTTC.

This chain connects TRBV24-1 to TRBJ2-7; 8 bases map to TRBD2. V trimming: 2 bases; J trimming: 7 bases; junction bases outside the gene matches: 9. The CDR3 extends over 15 amino acids. Germline V gives CDR1 KGHDR, CDR2 SFDVKD. The CDR3 loop reads CATSDSTSGLGEQYF. Here the CDR3 DNA reads TGTGCCACCAGTGATTCTACTAGCGGCCTAGGGGAGCAGTACTTC.

The J gene is TRBJ2-7, the V gene TRBV29-1; 9 bases line up with TRBD1. The germline gives CDR1 SQVTM, CDR2 ANQGSEA. The ends lost 7 bases at V and 6 bases at J; junction bases unmatched: 10. CDR3 length: 13 amino acids. CDR3 DNA: TGCAGCGCCCGGGACAGGGTGACCGTCGAGCAGTACTTC. This codes for CSARDRVTVEQYF.

V is TRBV4-1 and J is TRBJ2-7; D call uncertain. Deletions cut 0 bases from V and 0 bases from J, with 12 bases between. The CDR3 loop spans 16 amino acids. Germline CDR1 MGHRA, CDR2 YSYEKL. The CDR3 DNA reads as TGCGCCAGCAGCCAAGACCCGAGACCGGTCTCCTACGAGCAGTACTTC. It specifies CASSQDPRPVSYEQYF.

The rearrangement uses TRBV15 and TRBJ2-4; unclear D gene. Germline lookup yields CDR1 LNHNV and CDR2 YYDKDF (reference sequence). The CDR3 is made up of 12 amino acids. The germline V and J ends were trimmed by 1 base and 10 bases, with 8 bases remaining between them. CDR3 sequence reads: CATSRGPTIQYF. The CDR3 DNA reads TGTGCCACCAGCAGAGGGCCGACGATTCAGTACTTC.

This clonotype was recorded a few times. The V and J genes are TRBV7-9 and TRBJ2-1, with 7 bases that match TRBD1. Germline loops: CDR1 SEHNR, CDR2 FQNEAQ (reference sequence). The length of the CDR3 is 16 residues. Unmatched junction bases numbered 12, after V lost 6 bases and J lost 4 bases. The CDR3 spells CASSTKGDRNYNEQFF. In DNA, the CDR3 is TGTGCCAGCAGTACCAAGGGGGACAGAAATTACAATGAGCAGTTCTTC.

The chain recombines TRBV5-1 with TRBJ1-1; TRBD1 aligns across 9 bases. Trimming cost V 3 bases and J 0 bases; bases outside gene matches: 12. The CDR3 has 18 residues. The germline V gene has CDR1 SGHRS and CDR2 YFSETQ. The CDR3 region has the DNA TGCGCCAGCAGCTCCCCTAGACAGGGGGTATCCATGAACACTGAAGCTTTCTTT. This codes for CASSSPRQGVSMNTEAFF.

This clonotype was counted only a few times. The chain joins TRBV20-1 to TRBJ2-3, with TRBD2 identical over 9 bases. The ends lost 6 bases at V and 6 bases at J; junction bases unmatched: 13. CDR1 is DFQATT, CDR2 SNEGSKA, per germline (reference sequence). This CDR3 spans 15 amino acids. Here the CDR3 reads CSAGRRGGVPDTQYF. The CDR3 nucleotides are TGCAGTGCCGGCAGGCGGGGGGGCGTTCCGGATACGCAGTATTTT.

The genes are TRBV15 and TRBJ2-1, with 7 positions matching TRBD1. The ends lost 8 bases at V and 7 bases at J; junction bases unmatched: 8. The CDR3 loop spans 13 amino acids. The germline V gene has CDR1 LNHNV and CDR2 YYDKDF (reference sequence). CDR3 in DNA: TGTGCCACCGGTAGGGGGCTAGGGAATGAGCAGTTCTTC. Translation gives CATGRGLGNEQFF.

The genes are TRBV9 and TRBJ2-7; maybe TRBD2 (6 bases). The CDR3 is 15 amino acids. Germline V gives CDR1 SGDLS, CDR2 YYNGEE. The V end lost 0 bases, the J end lost 0 bases, and 10 bases lay between the germline ends. The CDR3 here is CASSVGGLASYEQYF. The CDR3, as DNA: TGTGCCAGCAGCGTAGGGGGACTGGCCTCCTACGAGCAGTACTTC. Combining the CDR3 with reference TRBV9 and TRBJ2-7 gives the whole variable domain DSGVTQTPKHLITATGQRVTLRCSPRSGDLSVYWYQQSLDQGLQFLIQYYNGEERAKGNILERFSAQQFPDLHSELNLSSLELGDSALYFCASSVGGLASYEQYFGPGTRLTVT.

This clonotype has just a few counts. The chain is built from TRBV12-3 or TRBV12-4 and TRBJ1-2; TRBD1 matches at 9 bases. This CDR3 spans 15 amino acids. V gave up 6 bases and J gave up 0 bases; unmatched junction bases: 5. The CDR3 loop is CASRGTGTANYGYTF. Written as DNA, the CDR3 is TGTGCCAGCAGGGGGACAGGGACAGCTAACTATGGCTACACCTTC.

Only a few counts were recorded for this clonotype. This chain links TRBV24-1 with TRBJ1-2, with D unclear. V was cut by 8 bases and J by 2 bases, with 11 bases left in between. This CDR3 is 13 amino acids long. The V gene's germline CDR1 is KGHDR and CDR2 SFDVKD. The CDR3 coding sequence is TGTGCCACCAATGGCGTCACAAACTATGGCTACACCTTC. Translation: CATNGVTNYGYTF.

This clonotype has a handful of counts. J is TRBJ2-2 and V is TRBV12-5; D call uncertain. Trimming removed 5 bases from V and 1 base from J, with 8 bases in between. Looked up from germline, CDR1 is LGHNT and CDR2 is FRNRAP. This CDR3 has 14 residues. This CDR3 reads CASGPTVNTGELFF. CDR3 sequence (DNA): TGTGCTAGTGGTCCAACAGTGAACACCGGGGAGCTGTTTTTT.

The chain is built from TRBV4-2 and TRBJ2-5, with D unresolved. This CDR3 has 12 amino acids. The V gene lost 4 bases and the J gene lost 5 bases, with 8 bases spanning the gap. Germline CDR1 is LGHNA and CDR2 is YNFKEQ. The CDR3 here is CASSRTLETQYF. The CDR3, as DNA: TGTGCCAGCAGCCGTACTTTGGAGACCCAGTACTTC.